Listed here are 25 T cell receptor beta chains from one sample, sequenced in a study of identical twins. MiXCR, applied by TCRdb to the 5' RACE reads, yields one record per CDR3 protein. The table records about 890,000 distinct CDR3 sequences, approximately 13% of them present only once. These data also featured in a second study, about yellow fever vaccine responses in identical twins.

The specimen sequenced was PBMCs. All receptors derive from a woman in her late teens or twenties in good health.

About this clonotype itself: Relative to the germline gene, one junction end is altered; a read error may explain this. The chain has TRBV10-2 and TRBJ2-1; 9 bases align to TRBD2. The germline CDR1 and CDR2 sequences are WSHSY and SAAADI. The CDR3 extends over 15 amino acids. Written as DNA, the CDR3 is TGCGCCAGCATATCTGGGACTAGCTCCCACAATGAGCAGTTCTTC. Its translation: CASISGTSSHNEQFF.

The rearrangement links TRBV10-2 to TRBJ1-5; no clear D. This CDR3 has 13 residues. V dropped 8 bases and J dropped 4 bases, with 12 bases sitting between them. Germline values: CDR1 WSHSY, CDR2 SAAADI. The chain's CDR3 is CASRQAVNQPQHF. The CDR3 DNA reads as TGCGCCAGCCGACAAGCGGTTAATCAGCCCCAGCATTTT.

This clonotype occurred many times. This chain links TRBV5-1 with TRBJ2-5; 13 positions match TRBD2. The germline CDR1 and CDR2 sequences are SGHRS and YFSETQ. J gave up 5 bases and V 4 bases, and 8 bases lay outside the gene matches. The CDR3 has 16 residues. The CDR3 DNA follows: TGCGCCAGCAGCCTGCCACTAGCGGGGGGGTTTGAGACCCAGTACTTC. Its protein product is CASSLPLAGGFETQYF.

This clonotype showed up just a few times. The V and J genes are TRBV9 and TRBJ2-7, with 9 bases fitting TRBD1. The germline CDR1 and CDR2 sequences are SGDLS and YYNGEE. The V gene end was trimmed by 3 bases and the J gene end by 7 bases; junction bases not matched to a gene: 11. There are 15 residues in the CDR3. CDR3 region: CASSAAGTGRGEQYF. In DNA, the CDR3 is TGTGCCAGCAGCGCGGCCGGGACAGGGAGAGGAGAGCAGTACTTC.

The chain recombines TRBV6-1 with TRBJ2-2, with TRBD2 matching 9 bases. Germline trimming cut 6 bases from V and 8 bases from J; bases unmatched to any gene: 10. The CDR3 loop spans 15 amino acids. Germline V CDR1 and CDR2: MNHNS, SASEGT. The CDR3 sequence is CASSPGLALLGELFF. As DNA, the CDR3 is TGTGCCAGCAGCCCGGGACTAGCCCTTTTGGGGGAGCTGTTTTTT.

V gene TRBV11-2 combines with J gene TRBJ2-7; the D gene is possibly TRBD1 (6 bases). Trimming stripped 4 bases from V and 6 bases from J, with 16 bases between. Germline CDR1 is SGHAT and CDR2 is FQNNGV. CDR3 length: 14 amino acids. The CDR3 nucleotides are TGTGCCAGCAGCTCACCCAGAGGGGGACGCGAGCAGTACGTC. Protein: CASSSPRGGREQYV.

Ten or more counts support this clonotype. The V and J genes are TRBV12-3 or TRBV12-4 and TRBJ1-1; D is unclear. V was clipped by 3 bases and J by 10 bases, with 18 bases between them. The CDR3 is 14 amino acids. The CDR3 sequence is CASSFQAVLGGAFF. CDR3 bases: TGTGCCAGCAGTTTTCAGGCCGTCCTTGGTGGAGCTTTCTTT.

The chain recombines TRBV12-3 or TRBV12-4 with TRBJ2-5; 8 bases are shared with TRBD1. The CDR3 has 15 amino acids. V lost 5 bases and J lost 1; bases outside the gene matches: 6. DNA for the CDR3: TGTGCCAGCAGTCCGACAGGGGCGGGCCAAGAGACCCAGTACTTC. Translation: CASSPTGAGQETQYF.

This clonotype was counted only a few times. The chain employs TRBV28 and TRBJ1-6; D is uncertain. Trimming cost V 3 bases and J 5 bases, with 8 bases left between them. Germline values: CDR1 MDHEN, CDR2 SYDVKM. This CDR3 is built from 14 residues. CDR3 sequence reads: CASSFGLDNSPLHF. The CDR3 DNA reads as TGTGCCAGCAGTTTCGGGCTGGATAATTCACCCCTCCACTTT.

The chain links TRBV19 to TRBJ2-4; tentatively, D is TRBD1 (7 bases). Trimming took off 6 bases at V and 3 bases at J, with 18 bases between the two ends. The germline V gene has CDR1 LNHDA and CDR2 SQIVND (reference sequence). The CDR3 has 16 amino acids. CDR3 nucleotide sequence: TGTGCCAGTAGAAACAGGGGCCGGGGAGGCAAAAACATTCAGTACTTC. Protein sequence: CASRNRGRGGKNIQYF.

J is TRBJ1-2 and V is TRBV28, with TRBD1 as a possible D gene (5 bases). CDR1 MDHEN and CDR2 SYDVKM come from the germline V gene. Trimming took 11 bases from V and 6 from J, leaving 16 bases between them. The CDR3 has 12 residues. This CDR3 reads CALRRGTDGYTF. In nucleotides, the CDR3 is TGTGCCCTCCGAAGAGGGACGGATGGCTACACCTTC.

The rearrangement uses TRBV5-1 and TRBJ2-2; D is uncertain. CDR3 length: 18 amino acids. V lost 0 bases to trimming and J lost 3 bases, with 18 bases between them. Looked up from germline, CDR1 is SGHRS and CDR2 is YFSETQ. The CDR3 nucleotides are TGCGCCAGCAGCTTGGATCCCCCCACGATGGGTCACACCGGGGAGCTGTTTTTT. Translated, it gives CASSLDPPTMGHTGELFF.

This clonotype showed up many times. The V and J genes are TRBV4-2 and TRBJ2-5; 11 positions agree with TRBD2. The CDR3 is made up of 15 amino acids. CDR1 and CDR2 (germline): LGHNA, YNFKEQ. V lost 6 bases and J lost 4; bases outside the gene matches: 7. CDR3 nucleotide sequence: TGTGCCAGCAGTCCCGAGACTAGCGGGACAGAGACCCAGTACTTC. Amino acids: CASSPETSGTETQYF.

The genes are TRBV11-2 and TRBJ2-3; no clear D. CDR1 SGHAT and CDR2 FQNNGV come from the germline V gene. This CDR3 spans 13 amino acids. Trimming took off 3 bases at V and 2 bases at J, with 6 bases between the two ends. CDR3 in DNA: TGTGCCAGCAGCTTTGGGGTCACAGATACGCAGTATTTT. Amino acid sequence: CASSFGVTDTQYF.

In this sample, this clonotype turned up many times. This chain joins TRBV10-3 and TRBJ2-3; 9 bases are shared with TRBD2. CDR3 length: 17 residues. The germline V gene encodes CDR1 ENHRY and CDR2 SYGVKD. V lost 1 base and J lost 3; bases outside the gene matches: 8. CDR3 region: CAISELTSGTPTDTQYF. The CDR3 nucleotides are TGTGCCATCAGTGAGTTGACTAGCGGAACCCCTACAGATACGCAGTATTTT.

This clonotype was recorded a few times. V and J are TRBV10-3 and TRBJ1-2; D possibly corresponds to TRBD1 (6 bases). The germline V and J ends were trimmed by 3 bases and 0 bases, with 11 bases remaining between them. Looked up from germline, CDR1 is ENHRY and CDR2 is SYGVKD. The CDR3 runs 15 residues. The DNA of the CDR3 is TGTGCCATCAGTGAAGACAGGTCGACTAACTATGGCTACACCTTC. As protein: CAISEDRSTNYGYTF.

The genes are TRBV11-2 and TRBJ2-1, with 9 positions matching TRBD2. With 3 bases clipped from V and 9 bases from J, the junction kept 9 bases outside the gene matches. This CDR3 has 15 residues. The germline V gene encodes CDR1 SGHAT and CDR2 FQNNGV. This chain's CDR3 is CASSFGSGGSGEQFF. As DNA, the CDR3 is TGTGCCAGCAGCTTTGGTAGCGGGGGATCAGGTGAGCAGTTCTTC.

The chain employs TRBV7-8 and TRBJ2-2, with D perhaps given as TRBD1 or TRBD2 (6 bases each). CDR1 SGHVS and CDR2 FQNEAQ come from the germline V gene. With 5 bases removed from V and 4 bases from J, the gap between germline ends came to 14 bases. This CDR3 has 15 amino acids. The CDR3 is CASSPLGGLTGELFF. The DNA for the CDR3 is TGTGCCAGCAGCCCGTTGGGGGGCCTCACCGGGGAGCTGTTTTTT.

This clonotype was seen many times. This rearrangement joins TRBV15 to TRBJ1-1; D is uncertain. The germline V gene has CDR1 LNHNV and CDR2 YYDKDF (reference sequence). The CDR3 has 15 residues. The ends were cut back, 0 bases at V and 5 bases at J, with 13 bases in the middle. Written as DNA, the CDR3 is TGTGCCACCAGCAGAGATAGTAAGGTTTTAACTGAAGCTTTCTTT. Its translation: CATSRDSKVLTEAFF.

This chain uses TRBV6-1 with TRBJ2-6, with D maybe TRBD2 (5 bases). The ends were cut back, 7 bases at V and 2 bases at J, with 15 bases in the middle. Looked up from germline, CDR1 is MNHNS and CDR2 is SASEGT. CDR3 length: 16 amino acids. For the CDR3, the DNA is TGTGCCAGCACTAAAAACCGGGGTCCTGGGGCCAACGTCCTGACTTTC. It specifies CASTKNRGPGANVLTF.

This clonotype turned up a few times. The chain couples TRBV7-9 to TRBJ2-1, with 8 bases matching TRBD1. Germline CDR1 is SEHNR and CDR2 is FQNEAQ (reference sequence). The V gene end was trimmed by 6 bases and the J gene end by 7 bases; junction bases not matched to a gene: 5. The CDR3 runs to 13 residues. The CDR3, as DNA: TGTGCCAGCAGACCAGACAGGGGTAATGAGCAGTTCTTC. It encodes CASRPDRGNEQFF.

The V and J genes are TRBV6-1 and TRBJ2-3; 7 bases agree with TRBD1. CDR1 MNHNS and CDR2 SASEGT come from the germline V gene. The CDR3 runs 13 residues. J lost 2 bases, V lost 8 bases, and 4 bases had no gene match. The CDR3 coding sequence is TGTGCCAGCCGGGACAGTTACACAGATACGCAGTATTTT. It encodes CASRDSYTDTQYF.

The V and J genes are TRBV4-1 and TRBJ2-7; TRBD2 agrees at 8 bases. V was clipped by 2 bases and J by 5 bases; unmatched bases: 8. CDR1 MGHRA and CDR2 YSYEKL come from the germline V gene. This CDR3 comprises 15 residues. The CDR3 reads CASSQSGTSSNEQYF. The CDR3, as DNA: TGCGCCAGCAGCCAATCCGGGACTAGTAGTAACGAGCAGTACTTC.

This clonotype was seen a few times. The rearrangement uses TRBV24-1 and TRBJ2-7, with 9 positions matching TRBD1. Trimming at V came to 4 bases and at J to 1 base, leaving 4 bases not matched to a gene. There are 15 residues in the CDR3. Germline V gene lookup returns CDR1 KGHDR and CDR2 SFDVKD. The DNA for the CDR3 is TGTGCCACCAGTGACCCGGGACAGGGTTCCTACGAGCAGTACTTC. Translating gives CATSDPGQGSYEQYF.

As DNA, the CDR3 is TGTGCCAGCAGACGACAGGGGGAGAAGGACACCGGGGAGCTGTTTTTT. Protein: CASRRQGEKDTGELFF. The chain recombines TRBV6-9 with TRBJ2-2; 9 bases line up with TRBD1. CDR3 length equals 16 residues. The J segment lost 3 bases and the V segment lost 6 bases, leaving 8 bases of the junction unmatched. Germline V gene sequence: CDR1 MNHGY, CDR2 SVAAGI.